This TCR beta chain was identified in a study of T cells after yellow fever vaccination (dated by TCRdb to between 2017 and 2020). As for the study more broadly: The SMART-Seq v4 Ultra Low Input RNA kit was used to prepare libraries from fractions with low cell numbers. To track T-cell clones before and after primary and booster YFV17D yellow fever vaccination, bulk TCR alpha and beta repertoires were sequenced longitudinally. The cohort comprised two healthy male donors, one aged 18 to 30 and one aged 30 to 39 years. Blood was collected at multiple timepoints before and after primary and secondary immunization, and bulk PBMC replicates and cell subsets were isolated.

According to the study, the label for this sample's treatment or condition signals: live attenuated yellow fever vaccine strain. A standard Ficoll-Paque protocol was used to isolate PBMCs from peripheral blood. CD4 and CD8 T-cell fractions were isolated with Dynabeads CD4 and CD8 positive selection kits. TriZol was used to extract RNA from bulk PBMCs, CD4 and CD8 fractions, and dextramer-positive and dextramer-negative fractions. This clonotype has at least ten counts. Its antigen is currently not known. No much larger clonotype is one base removed from it; base qualities were not supplied. Broad study findings and their caveats: Computational filtering was required because FACS-sorted repertoires could contain abundant contaminating clonotypes from the bulk population. Most clones expanded after primary vaccination (approximately 95% of CD4 and 88% of CD8) were re-detected after the booster, suggesting that broad memory maintenance occurred. The secondary T-cell response was found to be weaker but faster than the primary response, with a peak reached on day 5 rather than on day 15. Because only two donors were included in the study, the extent to which the findings can be generalized is limited. A small fraction of clonotypes appeared in both the CD4 and CD8 compartments, likely as a result of convergent recombination.

Synthesis of TCR cDNA relied on 5'RACE template switching, a step that introduced a universal primer site along with unique molecular identifiers. Priming of cDNA synthesis was performed from both the TCR alpha and TCR beta constant segments. Two PCR steps were used to amplify libraries, with sample barcodes and sequencing adapters being added in the second step. Sequencing of libraries was performed on Illumina HiSeq 2500 (2x100 bp) or NovaSeq (2x150 bp). On the authors' methods: Demultiplexing of reads and collapsing into UMI consensus sequences were performed with MIGEC, and V(D)J alignment was carried out with MiXCR. Vaccine-responding clonotypes were identified with edgeR using replicate PBMC samples, with FDR below 0.01 and a log2 fold change above 5 up to day 15 being required. Bulk clonotypes were assigned CD4 or CD8 identity according to which sequenced CD4 or CD8 repertoire held them at higher abundance. Using fastp at Q25 and MiXCR, TCRdb reprocessed the public reads and kept productive beta chains. A single entry per CDR3 protein holds the most common genes and DNA from its merged rows. TCRdb's processing, not the study's, gives the V and J calls here. The sample table holds 140,000 to 150,000 distinct CDR3 sequences, of which under 7% were seen once. Of the sample, approximately 0.67% is held by the ten largest clones.

From the cysteine up to the phenylalanine, the CDR3 has a length of 14 residues. Only the CDR3 DNA stays, 42 bases, in frame from base 1. Looking up the germline V gene yields CDR1 KGHSH and CDR2 LQKENI. V is shortened by 1 base, J by 1 base, and the region joining them spans 7 bases. This chain joins TRBV18 to TRBJ1-1; no D gene call is confident. The receptor's source is a young man who received the YFV17D yellow fever vaccine. Here the sequenced sample was CD4+ T cells sorted from PBMCs, taken 10 days after the yellow fever booster vaccination. DNA sequence: TGTGCCAGCTCACCACTCTTACAGAACACTGAAGCTTTCTTT. The translation is CASSPLLQNTEAFF.